This passage covers 29 T cell receptor beta chains from one sample sequenced in a study of T cell responses to AZD1222 COVID-19 vaccine. Only in-frame clones appear in the TCRdb table, and some are missing; sequencing was by immunoSEQ multiplex PCR. The sample has about 56,000 clones; approximately 86% are singletons. This sample comprised peripheral blood, obtained 28 days after the second AZD1222 dose. Source of these receptors: an adult who received the AZD1222 COVID-19 vaccine.

V gene TRBV18 combines with J gene TRBJ2-7, with TRBD1 matching over 8 bases. Germline loops: CDR1 KGHSH, CDR2 LQKENI. This CDR3 is built from 15 residues. V gave up 2 bases and J gave up 0 bases; unmatched junction bases: 3. The CDR3 DNA follows: TGTGCCAGCTCACCAATTCAGGGGGCCTCCTACGAGCAGTACTTC. Encoded protein: CASSPIQGASYEQYF. Looking up the rest from reference TRBV18 and TRBJ2-7 gives the full variable domain: NAGVMQNPRHLVRRRGQEARLRCSPMKGHSHVYWYRQLPEEGLKFMVYLQKENIIDESGMPKERFSAEFPKEGPSILRIQQVVRGDSAAYFCASSPIQGASYEQYFGPGTRLTVT.

This chain connects TRBV5-1 to TRBJ2-7, with 10 bases lining up with TRBD1. This CDR3 spans 14 amino acids. Losses at the gene ends were 1 base for V and 6 bases for J; bases not matched to a gene: 4. Germline V gene data show CDR1 as SGHRS and CDR2 as YFSETQ. The CDR3 DNA follows: TGCGCCAGCAGCTTGTCGGGACAGGGGTCCGAGCAGTACTTC. Protein sequence: CASSLSGQGSEQYF.

The J gene is TRBJ1-3, the V gene TRBV5-5, with 7 bases lining up with TRBD1. The germline V gene has CDR1 SGHKS and CDR2 YYEKEE (reference sequence). The CDR3 covers 18 residues. Trimming cost V 4 bases and J 0 bases; bases outside gene matches: 13. The CDR3 loop is CASSPGQRNIYSGNTIYF. The CDR3 DNA sequence: TGTGCCAGCAGCCCGGGACAGCGAAATATTTACTCTGGAAACACCATATATTTT.

The chain recombines TRBV4-1 with TRBJ1-1, with a possible D match to TRBD1 (5 bases). The CDR3 sequence is 12 residues long. Germline V CDR1 and CDR2: MGHRA, YSYEKL. Trimming took off 2 bases at V and 4 bases at J, with 5 bases between the two ends. CDR3 loop: CASSQRGTEAFF. The CDR3 DNA is TGCGCCAGCAGCCAAAGGGGCACTGAAGCTTTCTTT.

This chain joins TRBV29-1 and TRBJ2-1; 12 bases map to TRBD2. Germline-derived CDR1 and CDR2 are SQVTM and ANQGSEA. The CDR3 sequence is 16 residues long. Trimming cost V 4 bases and J 9 bases; bases outside gene matches: 13. CDR3 residues: CSVGRTRLAGASEQFF. In DNA, the CDR3 is TGCAGCGTTGGACGGACAAGACTAGCGGGAGCATCTGAGCAGTTCTTC.

The chain joins TRBV19 to TRBJ2-1, with D perhaps matching TRBD1 or TRBD2 (5 bases each). V was trimmed by 5 bases and J by 0 bases, leaving 11 bases between them. The CDR3 has 15 amino acids. Germline V gene lookup returns CDR1 LNHDA and CDR2 SQIVND (reference sequence). The CDR3 bases are TGTGCCAGTAGTCCCCCGGGGCACTCCTACAATGAGCAGTTCTTC. Translation gives CASSPPGHSYNEQFF.

The V and J genes are TRBV7-6 and TRBJ1-4; no clear D. V gave up 2 bases and J gave up 0 bases, with 7 bases separating them. Germline loops: CDR1 SGHVS, CDR2 FNYEAQ. The CDR3 runs to 15 residues. The CDR3 sequence is CASSLTPTTNEKLFF. The CDR3 nucleotides are TGTGCCAGCAGCTTAACGCCAACAACTAATGAAAAACTGTTTTTT.

A single count supports this clone. The CDR3 sequence is CATSRESGWQDSSGANVLTF. The CDR3 coding sequence is TGTGCCACCAGCAGAGAATCAGGTTGGCAGGACTCCTCTGGGGCCAACGTCCTGACTTTC. V usage is TRBV15 and J usage is TRBJ2-6, with D maybe TRBD2 (5 bases). Germline CDR1 is LNHNV and CDR2 is YYDKDF (reference sequence). There are 20 residues in the CDR3. V lost 0 bases and J lost 0, with 18 bases in between.

This clone was counted a few times. V is TRBV2 and J is TRBJ1-6; D remains ambiguous. Trimming shortened V by 6 bases and J by 0 bases, and 9 bases separated the two germline ends. CDR3 length equals 15 residues. Germline values: CDR1 SNHLY, CDR2 FYNNEI. CDR3 in DNA: TGTGCCAGCAGGAGAGGAAGCTCCTATAATTCACCCCTCCACTTT. Translated: CASRRGSSYNSPLHF. Based on the CDR3 plus reference TRBV2 and TRBJ1-6, the full variable domain is EPEVTQTPSHQVTQMGQEVILRCVPISNHLYFYWYRQILGQKVEFLVSFYNNEISEKSEIFDDQFSVERPDGSNFTLKIRSTKLEDSAMYFCASRRGSSYNSPLHFGNGTRLTVT.

CDR3 coding DNA: TGTGCCAGCTCTCCCGTAGGGGTAGGCAATCAGCCCCAGCATTTT. Its translation is CASSPVGVGNQPQHF. The chain recombines TRBV18 with TRBJ1-5, with TRBD1 as a possible D gene (5 bases). Germline V gene lookup returns CDR1 KGHSH and CDR2 LQKENI. The CDR3 runs to 15 residues. V was pared by 6 bases and J by 2 bases, with 14 bases between. Complete variable domain (other parts from reference TRBV18 and TRBJ1-5): NAGVMQNPRHLVRRRGQEARLRCSPMKGHSHVYWYRQLPEEGLKFMVYLQKENIIDESGMPKERFSAEFPKEGPSILRIQQVVRGDSAAYFCASSPVGVGNQPQHFGDGTRLSIL.

This chain links TRBV12-3 or TRBV12-4 with TRBJ1-2, with D perhaps matching TRBD1 (5 bases). The CDR3 spans 13 residues. The V gene lost 1 base and the J gene lost 8 bases, with 11 bases spanning the gap. CDR3 sequence: CASSLEPRVGYTF. CDR3 nucleotide sequence: TGTGCCAGCAGTTTAGAACCCAGGGTCGGCTACACCTTC.

The chain is built from TRBV30 and TRBJ2-2; D gene uncertain. The CDR3 consists of 14 residues. The V end lost 3 bases, the J end lost 6 bases, and 14 bases lay between the germline ends. CDR1 GTSNPN and CDR2 SVGIG come from the germline V gene (reference sequence). The DNA for the CDR3 is TGTGCCTGGAGCAGAAGGGATGCGGCCGGGGAGCTGTTTTTT. Translation: CAWSRRDAAGELFF.

The chain joins TRBV11-1 to TRBJ2-3; D is unclear. Per germline, CDR1 SGHAT and CDR2 FQDESV (reference sequence). The V end lost 8 bases, the J end lost 5 bases, and 11 bases lay between the germline ends. The CDR3 sequence is 12 residues long. The CDR3 reads CASGPRGDTQYF. CDR3 sequence (DNA): TGTGCCAGCGGCCCACGAGGAGATACGCAGTATTTT.

This sequence joins TRBV6-6 and TRBJ1-3, with no clear D. Germline values: CDR1 MNHNY, CDR2 SVGAGI (reference sequence). CDR3 length: 16 residues. V lost 5 bases and J lost 2, with 16 bases in between. CDR3 sequence: CASSRSSDPAGNTIYF. Here the CDR3 DNA reads TGTGCCAGCAGTCGATCATCTGATCCTGCTGGAAACACCATATATTTT.

The chain recombines TRBV7-6 with TRBJ2-1; the D is unclear. Germline V CDR1 and CDR2: SGHVS, FNYEAQ. CDR3 length equals 15 residues. The ends were cut back, 5 bases at V and 0 bases at J, with 11 bases in the middle. Written as DNA, the CDR3 is TGTGCCAGCAGCGCATCCAAGGGCTCCTACAATGAGCAGTTCTTC. Translation gives CASSASKGSYNEQFF.

This clone was counted once. The gene calls are TRBV28 and TRBJ2-1, with TRBD1 matching over 8 bases. From germline, CDR1 is MDHEN and CDR2 SYDVKM. V lost 4 bases and J lost 7; bases outside the gene matches: 6. The CDR3 contains 14 residues. The DNA of the CDR3 is TGTGCCAGCAGTTCCGGACAGGGCCGGAATGAGCAGTTCTTC. As protein: CASSSGQGRNEQFF.

The rearrangement uses TRBV18 and TRBJ2-7; 7 nucleotides line up with TRBD1. The length of the CDR3 is 15 residues. From germline, CDR1 is KGHSH and CDR2 LQKENI. After removal of 6 bases from V and 3 bases from J, the junction contained 11 bases not matched to a gene. The chain's CDR3 is CASSRTVGTDYEQYF. DNA for the CDR3: TGTGCCAGCTCCCGCACCGTCGGGACAGACTACGAGCAGTACTTC. Full variable domain (outside the CDR3, taken from reference TRBV18 and TRBJ2-7): NAGVMQNPRHLVRRRGQEARLRCSPMKGHSHVYWYRQLPEEGLKFMVYLQKENIIDESGMPKERFSAEFPKEGPSILRIQQVVRGDSAAYFCASSRTVGTDYEQYFGPGTRLTVT.

This chain connects TRBV15 to TRBJ1-2, with no clear D. V was clipped by 5 bases and J by 4 bases, with 11 bases between them. This CDR3 has 13 amino acids. Germline CDR1 LNHNV, CDR2 YYDKDF (reference sequence). The CDR3 sequence is CATSADNFYGYTF. For the CDR3, the DNA is TGTGCCACCAGCGCAGACAACTTCTATGGCTACACCTTC.

The chain employs TRBV10-2 and TRBJ1-6, with no clear D. V was cut by 6 bases and J by 7 bases, with 7 bases left in between. This CDR3 has 12 residues. The germline V gene encodes CDR1 WSHSY and CDR2 SAAADI. The CDR3 reads CASSPGNSPLHF. CDR3 bases: TGCGCCAGCAGCCCTGGGAATTCACCCCTCCACTTT.

As DNA, the CDR3 is TGTGCCAGTAGTACCCACCCGACAGTTCCCAATCAGCCCCAGCATTTT. This codes for CASSTHPTVPNQPQHF. The chain joins TRBV19 to TRBJ1-5; D possibly corresponds to TRBD1 (5 bases). V lost 4 bases and J lost 3, with 16 bases in between. Germline lookup yields CDR1 LNHDA and CDR2 SQIVND (reference sequence). The CDR3 runs to 16 residues.

The gene calls are TRBV27 and TRBJ2-3; 8 bases fit TRBD1. V lost 6 bases and J lost 3; bases outside the gene matches: 8. CDR3 length equals 15 residues. The V gene's germline CDR1 is MNHEY and CDR2 SMNVEV (reference sequence). The CDR3 reads CASSEAGGATDTQYF. The CDR3 bases are TGTGCCAGCAGCGAAGCAGGGGGCGCGACAGATACGCAGTATTTT.

The V call is TRBV5-6, the J call TRBJ1-1; tentatively, D is TRBD1 (6 bases). Germline CDR1 is SGHDT and CDR2 is YYEEEE. This CDR3 is built from 15 residues. With 4 bases removed from V and 5 bases from J, the gap between germline ends came to 18 bases. The CDR3 spells CASSPDQGLGTEAFF. DNA for the CDR3: TGTGCCAGCAGCCCTGATCAGGGGTTGGGTACTGAAGCTTTCTTT.

The sample holds one count of this clone. This chain uses TRBV10-3 with TRBJ1-5; D is unclear. Germline CDR1 ENHRY, CDR2 SYGVKD. CDR3 length: 15 residues. V shed 3 bases and J shed 1 base, with 10 bases lying between them. The CDR3: CAISEGQLSNQPQHF. CDR3 sequence (DNA): TGTGCCATCAGTGAAGGCCAGTTGAGCAATCAGCCCCAGCATTTT.

This clone was picked up one time. The CDR3 region has the DNA TGTGCCAGCAGTTACCCTAGCGGGAGGGAAACTACCTACGAGCAGTACTTC. Its protein is CASSYPSGRETTYEQYF. The V call is TRBV6-2 or TRBV6-3, the J call TRBJ2-7; 12 nucleotides agree with TRBD2. The CDR3 totals 17 residues. Germline V CDR1 and CDR2: MNHEY, SVGEGT. V shed 2 bases and J 2 bases; nucleotides not matched to a gene: 7.

The gene calls are TRBV30 and TRBJ1-2; 8 bases map to TRBD1. Trimming took 5 bases from V and 8 from J; bases not matched to a gene: 7. Germline CDR1 and CDR2: GTSNPN and SVGIG (reference sequence). This CDR3 spans 12 amino acids. CDR3 bases: TGTGCCTGGGGGAGGACAGGGATAGGCTACACCTTC. It yields the protein CAWGRTGIGYTF.

The chain combines TRBV15 with TRBJ2-5; maybe TRBD2 (5 bases). The CDR3 has 13 residues. Per germline, CDR1 LNHNV and CDR2 YYDKDF (reference sequence). Between the trimmed V and J ends, which lost 8 bases and 5 bases, there was a span of 15 bases. The CDR3 bases are TGTGCCACCCTCATGGCGGGCGGGGAGACCCAGTACTTC. Protein product: CATLMAGGETQYF. Full variable domain (outside the CDR3, taken from reference TRBV15 and TRBJ2-5): DAMVIQNPRYQVTQFGKPVTLSCSQTLNHNVMYWYQQKSSQAPKLLFHYYDKDFNNEADTPDNFQSRRPNTSFCFLDIRSPGLGDTAMYLCATLMAGGETQYFGPGTRLLVL.

The rearrangement joins TRBV7-2 to TRBJ1-2; D ambiguous. Germline V lookup: CDR1 SGHTA, CDR2 FQGNSA. V lost 6 bases to trimming and J lost 10 bases, with 18 bases between them. This CDR3 region has 13 residues. This chain's CDR3 is CASRRTSVGDYTF. CDR3 nucleotide sequence: TGTGCCAGCAGACGGACCAGTGTTGGTGACTACACCTTC.

The chain uses TRBV9 and TRBJ1-5, with D maybe TRBD1 (5 bases). The CDR3 sequence is 14 residues long. Per the germline V gene, CDR1 is SGDLS and CDR2 is YYNGEE. The V end lost 4 bases, the J end lost 1 base, and 9 bases lay between the germline ends. DNA for the CDR3: TGTGCCAGCAGCCCCGAGGGGAGCAATCAGCCCCAGCATTTT. Translating gives CASSPEGSNQPQHF.

The chain couples TRBV7-2 to TRBJ1-2; 9 nucleotides line up with TRBD1. Germline V gene lookup returns CDR1 SGHTA and CDR2 FQGNSA. There are 18 residues in the CDR3. Trimming took 2 bases from V and 7 from J; bases not matched to a gene: 17. CDR3 loop: CASSLQTRGQGPSGGYTF. CDR3 DNA sequence: TGTGCCAGCAGCTTACAGACAAGGGGACAGGGCCCTTCGGGTGGCTACACCTTC.